This TCR beta chain was sequenced during a study of spatial heterogeneity in lung cancer. At the level of the study: Beta-chain sequences consistently outnumbered alpha-chain sequences in detection.

The time point denotes: sample taken at primary tumor resection. The donors, 70 or so patients with untreated early-stage non-small cell lung cancer, provided the samples. In germline, CDR1 is SGHNT, CDR2 YYREEE (reference sequence). CDR3 length: 10 amino acids. Trimming took 0 bases from V and 6 from J, leaving 1 base between them. Using its own MiXCR run on the 5' RACE reads, TCRdb lists one record per CDR3 protein. Of about 7,700 distinct CDR3 sequences in the sample, around 15% were seen once. Sequenced material: normal lung tissue next to the tumor, taken at surgery. The chain recombines TRBV5-4 with TRBJ2-7; D is uncertain. The sequence was obtained from a male donor with early-stage non-small cell lung cancer. CDR3 sequence (DNA): TGTGCCAGCAGCTTGGTCGAGCAGTACTTC. It encodes CASSLVEQYF.